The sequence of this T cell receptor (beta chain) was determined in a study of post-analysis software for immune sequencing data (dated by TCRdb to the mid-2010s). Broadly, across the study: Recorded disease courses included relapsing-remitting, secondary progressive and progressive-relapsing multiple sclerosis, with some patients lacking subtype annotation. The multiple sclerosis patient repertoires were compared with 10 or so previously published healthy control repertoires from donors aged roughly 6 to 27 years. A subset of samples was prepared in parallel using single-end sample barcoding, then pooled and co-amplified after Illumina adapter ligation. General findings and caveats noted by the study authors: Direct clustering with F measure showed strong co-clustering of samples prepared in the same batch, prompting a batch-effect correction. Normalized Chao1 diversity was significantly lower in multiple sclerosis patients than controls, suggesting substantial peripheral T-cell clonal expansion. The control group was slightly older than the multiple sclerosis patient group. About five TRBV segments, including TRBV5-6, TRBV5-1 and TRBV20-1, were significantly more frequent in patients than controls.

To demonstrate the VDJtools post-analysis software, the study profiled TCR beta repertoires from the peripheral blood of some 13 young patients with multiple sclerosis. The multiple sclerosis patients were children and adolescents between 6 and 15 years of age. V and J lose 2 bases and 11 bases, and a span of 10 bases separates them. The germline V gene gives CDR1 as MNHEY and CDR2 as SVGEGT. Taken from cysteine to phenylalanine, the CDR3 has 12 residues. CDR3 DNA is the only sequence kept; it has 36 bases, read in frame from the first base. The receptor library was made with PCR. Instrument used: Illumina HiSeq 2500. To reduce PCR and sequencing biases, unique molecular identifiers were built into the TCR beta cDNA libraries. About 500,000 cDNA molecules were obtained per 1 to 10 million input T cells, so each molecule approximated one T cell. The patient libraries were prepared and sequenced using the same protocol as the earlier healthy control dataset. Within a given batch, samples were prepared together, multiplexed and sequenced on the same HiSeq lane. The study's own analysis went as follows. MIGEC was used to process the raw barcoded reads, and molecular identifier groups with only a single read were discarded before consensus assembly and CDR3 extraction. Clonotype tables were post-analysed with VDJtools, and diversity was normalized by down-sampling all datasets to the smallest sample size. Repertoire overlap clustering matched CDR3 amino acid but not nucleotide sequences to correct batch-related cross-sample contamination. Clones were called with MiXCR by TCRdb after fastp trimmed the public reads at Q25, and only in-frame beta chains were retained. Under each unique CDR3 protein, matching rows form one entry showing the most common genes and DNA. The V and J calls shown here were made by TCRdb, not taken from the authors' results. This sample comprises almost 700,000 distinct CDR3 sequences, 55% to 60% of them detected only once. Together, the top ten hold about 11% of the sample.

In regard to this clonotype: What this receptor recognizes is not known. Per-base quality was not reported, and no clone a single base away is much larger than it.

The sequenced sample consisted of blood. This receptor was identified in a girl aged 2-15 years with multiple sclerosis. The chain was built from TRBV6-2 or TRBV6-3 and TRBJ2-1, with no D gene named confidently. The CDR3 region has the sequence CASSYGVVKQFF. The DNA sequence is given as TGTGCCAGCAGTTACGGCGTAGTAAAGCAGTTCTTC.